This passage covers 16 T cell receptor beta chains from one sample sequenced in a study of blood T cell repertoires in COVID-19. The protocol was immunoSEQ multiplex PCR, while the TCRdb copy is restricted to in-frame clones and leaves out a portion. The data show some 14,000 clones, around nine tenths seen once. The sequencing input was peripheral blood. The source is an elderly man with acute or convalescent COVID-19.

CDR3 coding DNA: TGTGCCAGCAGCTCGGTGGGAGGACCGACAGATACGCAGTATTTT. Its translation is CASSSVGGPTDTQYF. The chain couples TRBV11-3 to TRBJ2-3; D is possibly TRBD2 (6 bases). Trimming took off 4 bases at V and 3 bases at J, with 14 bases between the two ends. CDR1 and CDR2 (germline): SGHNT, YENEEA. The CDR3 is 15 amino acids.

This clone came up once. The chain combines TRBV6-5 with TRBJ2-7; TRBD2 matches at 10 bases. With V trimmed by 4 bases and J by 5 bases, 11 bases remained unmatched. The CDR3 has 16 amino acids. CDR1 is MNHEY and CDR2 is SVGAGI in the germline V gene. CDR3 nucleotide sequence: TGTGCCAGCAGTTCAGGACTAGCGGTGGTGGAGAACGAGCAGTACTTC. This sequence encodes CASSSGLAVVENEQYF.

This rearrangement joins TRBV24-1 to TRBJ1-2; no clear D. The CDR3 covers 14 residues. Germline V gives CDR1 KGHDR, CDR2 SFDVKD. Trimming removed 3 bases at V and 4 bases at J, with 11 bases between. CDR3 in amino acids: CATSDGRPPYGYTF. For the CDR3, the DNA is TGTGCCACCAGTGATGGCAGGCCTCCCTATGGCTACACCTTC.

The V and J genes are TRBV5-1 and TRBJ2-7, with 7 bases matching TRBD2. The CDR3 contains 14 residues. CDR1 is SGHRS, CDR2 YFSETQ, per germline. The junction had 6 bases not matched to a gene; V was cut back by 1 base and J by 5 bases. The CDR3 here is CASSLYRGDHEQYF. DNA of the CDR3: TGCGCCAGCAGCTTGTACCGGGGGGACCACGAGCAGTACTTC. The variable domain in full, with the rest retrieved from reference TRBV5-1 and TRBJ2-7, is KAGVTQTPRYLIKTRGQQVTLSCSPISGHRSVSWYQQTPGQGLQFLFEYFSETQRNKGNFPGRFSGRQFSNSRSEMNVSTLELGDSALYLCASSLYRGDHEQYFGPGTRLTVT.

This sequence joins TRBV9 and TRBJ2-3; TRBD2 aligns across 9 bases. The CDR3 sequence is 17 residues long. The junction had 13 bases not matched to a gene; V was cut back by 4 bases and J by 4 bases. CDR1 is SGDLS and CDR2 is YYNGEE in the germline V gene. CDR3 sequence: CASSLGRSGGLSDTQYF. The CDR3 DNA sequence: TGTGCCAGCAGCCTGGGGAGGAGCGGGGGGTTATCAGATACGCAGTATTTT.

V and J are TRBV11-2 and TRBJ1-1; 12 bases are a match to TRBD1. There are 17 residues in the CDR3. Germline V gene data show CDR1 as SGHAT and CDR2 as FQNNGV. V was pared by 5 bases and J by 6 bases, with 13 bases of the junction left unmatched. As DNA, the CDR3 is TGTGCCAGCAGCCTAGGGGACAGGGGGCGCGGTAACCCTGAAGCTTTCTTT. Amino acids: CASSLGDRGRGNPEAFF.

This rearrangement joins TRBV25-1 to TRBJ1-1; a weak D match, TRBD1 (6 bases). This CDR3 is built from 14 residues. With 5 bases removed from V and 1 base from J, the gap between germline ends came to 11 bases. Germline V CDR1 and CDR2: MGHDK, SYGVNS. The CDR3 sequence is CASSLGHPNTEAFF. CDR3 nucleotides: TGTGCCAGCAGTCTGGGACACCCGAACACTGAAGCTTTCTTT.

The chain employs TRBV7-9 and TRBJ2-1; 10 bases fit TRBD2. The CDR3 is 15 amino acids. The V gene end was trimmed by 1 base and the J gene end by 8 bases; junction bases not matched to a gene: 5. Germline loops: CDR1 SEHNR, CDR2 FQNEAQ (reference sequence). The CDR3 DNA is TGTGCCAGCAGCTTAGGCCTAGCGGGGGCGGATGAGCAGTTCTTC. This sequence encodes CASSLGLAGADEQFF.

The chain links TRBV5-4 to TRBJ2-7; 8 bases fit TRBD2. This CDR3 comprises 15 residues. Germline CDR1 reads SGHNT; CDR2 reads YYREEE (reference sequence). Trimming at V came to 4 bases and at J to 5 bases, leaving 11 bases not matched to a gene. The CDR3 sequence is CASSTAPGLGNEQYF. CDR3 nucleotides: TGTGCCAGCAGCACCGCACCGGGACTAGGAAACGAGCAGTACTTC.

The rearrangement links TRBV6-5 to TRBJ1-1; TRBD1 might be the D (5 bases). V was trimmed by 0 bases and J by 7 bases, leaving 15 bases between them. Germline V CDR1 and CDR2: MNHEY, SVGAGI. The CDR3 is 15 residues long. CDR3 amino acids: CASSYSSGLEGEAFF. CDR3 coding DNA: TGTGCCAGCAGTTACTCGTCAGGGCTGGAAGGTGAAGCTTTCTTT.

This clone was seen a single time. J is TRBJ1-5 and V is TRBV6-1, with 9 nucleotides matching TRBD1. Per the germline V gene, CDR1 is MNHNS and CDR2 is SASEGT. The junction had 7 bases not matched to a gene; V was cut back by 3 bases and J by 4 bases. This CDR3 spans 16 amino acids. As DNA, the CDR3 is TGTGCCAGCAGTGACTTATCCGGGACAGGGAATCAGCCCCAGCATTTT. Translated: CASSDLSGTGNQPQHF.

The rearrangement uses TRBV9 and TRBJ2-2; 11 bases are a match to TRBD2. CDR3 size: 14 residues. In germline, CDR1 is SGDLS, CDR2 YYNGEE. After removal of 2 bases from V and 9 bases from J, the junction contained 3 bases not matched to a gene. CDR3 residues: CASSVGTSGRELFF. As DNA, the CDR3 is TGTGCCAGCAGCGTTGGGACTAGCGGACGGGAGCTGTTTTTT.

There are a few counts of this clone. The chain joins TRBV9 to TRBJ2-5; D gene uncertain. Per germline, CDR1 SGDLS and CDR2 YYNGEE. Trimming removed 4 bases from V and 2 bases from J, with 6 bases in between. This CDR3 has 12 residues. This CDR3 is CASSLSQETQYF. The CDR3 DNA is TGTGCCAGCAGCTTATCTCAAGAGACCCAGTACTTC.

The chain employs TRBV10-1 and TRBJ2-1; tentatively, D is TRBD2 (5 bases). CDR1 and CDR2 from the germline V gene are WNHNN and SYGVQD (reference sequence). The CDR3 sequence is 13 residues long. Trimming took 2 bases from V and 8 from J, leaving 10 bases between them. This chain's CDR3 is CASSENLGDEQFF. The CDR3 nucleotides are TGCGCCAGCAGTGAGAATCTCGGGGATGAGCAGTTCTTC.

The genes are TRBV30 and TRBJ2-1, with 11 positions matching TRBD2. The V segment lost 2 bases and the J segment 7 bases; nucleotides outside the gene matches: 10. Germline values: CDR1 GTSNPN, CDR2 SVGIG (reference sequence). The CDR3 covers 16 residues. The CDR3 here is CAWSSKGTSGPNEQFF. The CDR3 DNA is TGTGCCTGGAGTAGTAAGGGGACTAGCGGACCTAATGAGCAGTTCTTC.

The rearrangement links TRBV12-5 to TRBJ1-5; weak D call: TRBD1 (5 bases). CDR1 and CDR2 (germline): LGHNT, FRNRAP. This CDR3 has 15 amino acids. V lost 5 bases and J lost 1, with 12 bases in between. CDR3 bases: TGTGCTAGTGGTGAGGGGAGGACCAGCAATCAGCCCCAGCATTTT. Its translation: CASGEGRTSNQPQHF.